What follows are 5 T cell receptor beta chains derived from one specimen sequenced in a study of identical twins. TCRdb recomputed calls from the 5' RACE reads with MiXCR, one row per CDR3 protein. The sample records more than 1.5 million distinct CDR3 sequences, around 33% being singletons. Sequencing was done on a sample of cord blood. The receptors shown here come from a newborn girl in good health.

Worth noting for this clonotype: This sequence may be a read error, since a much larger clone differs from it by one base. This chain links TRBV29-1 with TRBJ2-1, with D possibly matching TRBD1 (5 bases). The germline V and J ends were trimmed by 4 bases and 10 bases, with 14 bases remaining between them. The CDR3 consists of 12 residues. CDR1 SQVTM and CDR2 ANQGSEA come from the germline V gene. The CDR3 reads CSVVGHSYEQFF. CDR3 sequence (DNA): TGCAGCGTTGTAGGACACTCCTACGAGCAGTTCTTC.

The chain carries TRBV4-1 and TRBJ2-3; 7 bases fit TRBD1. Trimming took 4 bases from V and 6 from J; bases not matched to a gene: 7. CDR3 length equals 14 residues. Germline CDR1 MGHRA, CDR2 YSYEKL. The CDR3 sequence: CASSPNRGWDTQYF. CDR3 nucleotide sequence: TGCGCCAGCAGCCCGAACAGGGGTTGGGATACGCAGTATTTT.

J is TRBJ1-5 and V is TRBV29-1; 10 nucleotides align to TRBD1. The germline V gene has CDR1 SQVTM and CDR2 ANQGSEA. V trimming: 4 bases; J trimming: 6 bases; junction bases outside the gene matches: 6. The CDR3 has 14 residues. The CDR3 nucleotides read TGCAGCGTTGGGGGGACAGGGGTGGGTCAGCCCCAGCATTTT. This gives the protein CSVGGTGVGQPQHF.

The genes are TRBV11-3 and TRBJ2-3; tentative D call: TRBD1 (5 bases). The CDR3 length is 16 residues. Looked up from germline, CDR1 is SGHNT and CDR2 is YENEEA. Trimming took off 5 bases at V and 1 base at J, with 16 bases between the two ends. CDR3 sequence (DNA): TGTGCCAGCAGCACCCGGGCATGGGGCCGCACAGATACGCAGTATTTT. Its translation: CASSTRAWGRTDTQYF.

There are many counts of this clonotype. The chain has TRBV4-2 and TRBJ2-5, with D unresolved. V dropped 4 bases and J dropped 6 bases, with 12 bases sitting between them. The germline V gene has CDR1 LGHNA and CDR2 YNFKEQ. The CDR3 length is 13 residues. CDR3 nucleotide sequence: TGTGCCAGCAGCCCAGAACTTGCCCAGACCCAGTACTTC. It translates to CASSPELAQTQYF.